What follows are 25 T cell receptor beta chains derived from one specimen sequenced in a study of Graves' ophthalmopathy and Graves' hyperthyroidism (dated by TCRdb to 2016 to 2019). Sequencing instrument: Illumina HiSeq 2000. For repertoire sequencing, TCR beta CDR3 regions were amplified from RNA transcripts. HTBI primers and the Qiagen OneStep RT-PCR kit were used in a first-round RT-PCR, which was followed by a second-round multiplex PCR, size selection and purification. TCRdb took the public reads, trimmed them with fastp at Q25, ran MiXCR for clone calling and kept in-frame beta chains. Entries that share a CDR3 protein sequence are merged under the most common genes and DNA. This sample gives hundreds of thousands of distinct CDR3 sequences in total; roughly 41% of them show up just once. The ten top clones hold over 2.5% of the sample. Sequences were obtained from peripheral blood. The source of these receptors is an adult man with Graves' ophthalmopathy.

In this sample, this clonotype turned up many times. This sequence joins TRBV3-1 and TRBJ2-7, with D perhaps matching TRBD1 (6 bases). Per germline, CDR1 LGHDT and CDR2 YNNKEL (reference sequence). The V end lost 1 base, the J end lost 6 bases, and 16 bases lay between the germline ends. The CDR3 is made up of 15 amino acids. Written as DNA, the CDR3 is TGTGCCAGCAGCCAAGCCACGGCGGAAGGGGGCGAGCAGTACTTC. This sequence encodes CASSQATAEGGEQYF.

The chain combines TRBV29-1 with TRBJ1-4, with D possibly matching TRBD1 (5 bases). Trimming pared 6 bases from V and 6 bases from J, leaving 11 bases between. The CDR3 runs to 12 residues. CDR1 is SQVTM, CDR2 ANQGSEA, per germline. The CDR3 reads CSVVQGDEKLFF. CDR3 sequence (DNA): TGCAGCGTCGTCCAGGGAGATGAAAAACTGTTTTTT. The whole variable domain, remainder taken from reference TRBV29-1 and TRBJ1-4, is SAVISQKPSRDICQRGTSLTIQCQVDSQVTMMFWYRQQPGQSLTLIATANQGSEATYESGFVIDKFPISRPNLTFSTLTVSNMSPEDSSIYLCSVVQGDEKLFFGSGTQLSVL.

This rearrangement joins TRBV4-3 to TRBJ1-1; D is possibly TRBD1 (5 bases). With 6 bases removed from V and 0 bases from J, the gap between germline ends came to 11 bases. Germline lookup yields CDR1 LGHNA and CDR2 YSLEER. This CDR3 spans 14 amino acids. The CDR3: CASRQDRMNTEAFF. Written as DNA, the CDR3 is TGCGCCAGCAGACAGGATAGAATGAACACTGAAGCTTTCTTT.

The chain recombines TRBV29-1 with TRBJ1-5, with a weak D call TRBD1 (5 bases). Germline CDR1 SQVTM, CDR2 ANQGSEA. This CDR3 region has 16 residues. The V gene lost 7 bases and the J gene lost 7 bases, with 26 bases spanning the gap. Here the CDR3 DNA reads TGCAGCGCCCGATCATCGGGGCAGGGAGAAGGACAGCCCCAGCATTTT. Protein: CSARSSGQGEGQPQHF.

This chain connects TRBV10-3 to TRBJ1-5; weak D call: TRBD1 (5 bases). The CDR3 extends over 16 amino acids. The V end was cut by 0 bases, the J end by 2 bases, with 11 bases between. From germline, CDR1 is ENHRY and CDR2 SYGVKD. For the CDR3, the DNA is TGTGCCATCAGTGAGTCGACGGGGCTTGGCAATCAGCCCCAGCATTTT. Its protein product is CAISESTGLGNQPQHF.

The sample holds many counts of this clonotype. The rearrangement uses TRBV7-3 and TRBJ2-5, with D maybe TRBD2 (5 bases). With 0 bases removed from V and 4 bases from J, the gap between germline ends came to 9 bases. Germline V gives CDR1 SGHTA, CDR2 FQGTGA. This CDR3 has 14 amino acids. The CDR3: CASSLTHAGETQYF. The CDR3 DNA is TGTGCCAGCAGCTTAACCCATGCGGGAGAGACCCAGTACTTC. Filled out from reference TRBV7-3 and TRBJ2-5, the complete variable domain reads GAGVSQTPSNKVTEKGKYVELRCDPISGHTALYWYRQSLGQGPEFLIYFQGTGAADDSGLPNDRFFAVRPEGSVSTLKIQRTERGDSAVYLCASSLTHAGETQYFGPGTRLLVL.

This clonotype was detected many times. The chain combines TRBV9 with TRBJ2-2, with D hard to call. Germline lookup yields CDR1 SGDLS and CDR2 YYNGEE. The CDR3 extends over 13 amino acids. V was trimmed by 0 bases and J by 4 bases, leaving 4 bases between them. The CDR3 region is CASSVGFTGELFF. Here the CDR3 DNA reads TGTGCCAGCAGCGTAGGGTTCACCGGGGAGCTGTTTTTT.

This clonotype was seen repeatedly, ten times or more. The genes are TRBV7-9 and TRBJ1-2; D not resolved. The germline V gene encodes CDR1 SEHNR and CDR2 FQNEAQ (reference sequence). V lost 1 base and J 4 bases, leaving 10 bases between the germline ends. This CDR3 spans 14 amino acids. CDR3 coding DNA: TGTGCCAGCAGCTTAGGGCAGGATCTCTATGGCTACACCTTC. Amino acids: CASSLGQDLYGYTF.

There are many counts of this clonotype. The CDR3 sequence is CASSPAGAEEEKLFF. DNA for the CDR3: TGTGCCAGCAGCCCCGCAGGGGCCGAGGAGGAAAAACTGTTTTTT. The J gene is TRBJ1-4, the V gene TRBV14, with D tentatively TRBD1 (6 bases). Trimming left V 4 bases short and J 8 bases short, with 17 bases between. The CDR3 length is 15 residues. Germline values: CDR1 SGHDN, CDR2 FVKESK.

The CDR3 sequence is CASSLVGGVGYTF. CDR3 nucleotide sequence: TGTGCCAGCAGCTTGGTTGGTGGGGTTGGCTACACCTTC. The rearrangement joins TRBV5-4 to TRBJ1-2; D is unclear. The germline CDR1 and CDR2 sequences are SGHNT and YYREEE (reference sequence). This CDR3 comprises 13 residues. Trimming shortened V by 0 bases and J by 7 bases, and 10 bases separated the two germline ends.

In its sample, this clonotype was seen many times. The chain has TRBV3-1 and TRBJ1-6; the match to TRBD1 covers 8 bases. CDR3 size: 14 residues. The germline CDR1 and CDR2 sequences are LGHDT and YNNKEL (reference sequence). The V segment lost 2 bases and the J segment 9 bases; nucleotides outside the gene matches: 3. The CDR3 sequence: CASSQSQGASPLHF. The CDR3 region has the DNA TGTGCCAGCAGCCAATCCCAGGGGGCTTCACCCCTCCACTTT.

The rearrangement links TRBV10-3 to TRBJ1-3, with a weak D call TRBD1 (6 bases). The CDR3 length is 15 residues. Between the trimmed V and J ends, which lost 8 bases and 0 bases, there was a span of 14 bases. Germline CDR1 reads ENHRY; CDR2 reads SYGVKD. The CDR3, as DNA: TGTGCCATCTCCACCTCGGACAGCTCTGGAAACACCATATATTTT. This gives the protein CAISTSDSSGNTIYF.

This clonotype was seen more than once but under ten times. The chain uses TRBV12-3 or TRBV12-4 and TRBJ2-5; 7 nucleotides line up with TRBD1. The CDR3 contains 16 residues. V trimming: 3 bases; J trimming: 0 bases; junction bases outside the gene matches: 7. In nucleotides, the CDR3 is TGTGCCAGCAGTTTTTGGGGGACAGAGAACCAAGAGACCCAGTACTTC. This codes for CASSFWGTENQETQYF.

The chain uses TRBV9 and TRBJ2-7; no clear D. The CDR3 has 15 amino acids. The germline V and J ends were trimmed by 4 bases and 3 bases, with 17 bases remaining between them. Germline assignment: CDR1 SGDLS and CDR2 YYNGEE. CDR3 region: CASSQDLSKGYEQYF. The DNA for the CDR3 is TGTGCCAGCAGCCAAGATCTCTCGAAGGGCTACGAGCAGTACTTC.

This clonotype was recorded many times. An end of the junction does not agree with germline; a read error may underlie this. The chain joins TRBV19 to TRBJ1-3; D remains unclear. CDR1 and CDR2 (germline): LNHDA, SQIVND (reference sequence). The CDR3 sequence is 11 residues long. CDR3 DNA sequence: TGCGCCAGCAGCACTGGAAACACCATATATTTT. This sequence encodes CASSTGNTIYF.

A few counts support this clonotype. The chain combines TRBV19 with TRBJ1-5, with 9 bases fitting TRBD1. Germline CDR1 and CDR2: LNHDA and SQIVND (reference sequence). J was trimmed by 5 bases and V by 11 bases; bases with no gene match: 13. CDR3 length: 15 residues. The CDR3 DNA sequence: TGTGCCTGGAGTGTACTGGGACAGGGAGATCAGCCCCAGCATTTT. Encoded protein: CAWSVLGQGDQPQHF.

This clonotype was observed at least ten times. This rearrangement joins TRBV29-1 to TRBJ2-5; D possibly uses TRBD1 or TRBD2 (5 bases each). There are 13 residues in the CDR3. CDR1 and CDR2 from the germline V gene are SQVTM and ANQGSEA. With 4 bases removed from V and 1 base from J, the gap between germline ends came to 10 bases. The CDR3 here is CSVGGMGQETQYF. Here the CDR3 DNA reads TGCAGCGTTGGGGGGATGGGCCAAGAGACCCAGTACTTC.

Concerning this clonotype: At one boundary the junction diverges from the germline segment, which might be a read error. The chain has TRBV24-1 and TRBJ1-5; D not resolved. This CDR3 is built from 13 residues. CDR1 is KGHDR and CDR2 is SFDVKD in the germline V gene. The CDR3 region has the DNA TGTGCCAGCAGTTTAAAAGGTTATCAGCCCCAGCATTTT. It specifies CASSLKGYQPQHF.

This sequence joins TRBV10-3 and TRBJ2-6; TRBD1 aligns across 7 bases. After removal of 10 bases from V and 2 bases from J, the junction contained 11 bases not matched to a gene. Germline CDR1 reads ENHRY; CDR2 reads SYGVKD. The CDR3 is made up of 16 amino acids. The DNA of the CDR3 is TGTGCCACCCGGACAGGATCGAACACTGGGGCCAACGTCCTGACTTTC. It specifies CATRTGSNTGANVLTF.

V usage is TRBV6-5 and J usage is TRBJ2-2; D uncertain. The V end lost 1 base, the J end lost 6 bases, and 9 bases lay between the germline ends. CDR3 length: 14 residues. CDR1 and CDR2 from the germline V gene are MNHEY and SVGAGI. In DNA form, the CDR3 reads TGTGCCAGCAGTTACTACCCTTCCGCCGGGGAGCTGTTTTTT. Its translation: CASSYYPSAGELFF.

This clonotype was recorded many times. The rearrangement links TRBV29-1 to TRBJ2-2, with D possibly matching TRBD2 (5 bases). This CDR3 is built from 13 residues. Trimming cost V 7 bases and J 7 bases, with 16 bases left between them. CDR1 is SQVTM, CDR2 ANQGSEA, per germline. The DNA of the CDR3 is TGCAGCGGTTCCCGGGGTTTTCGCGGGGAGCTGTTTTTT. Protein: CSGSRGFRGELFF.

V and J are TRBV20-1 and TRBJ2-7, with 8 bases that match TRBD2. The CDR3 runs 14 residues. The germline gives CDR1 DFQATT, CDR2 SNEGSKA (reference sequence). V lost 6 bases and J lost 1; bases outside the gene matches: 8. The CDR3 reads CSAPRGGGSYEQYF. The CDR3 bases are TGCAGTGCGCCCCGGGGGGGCGGTTCCTACGAGCAGTACTTC.

This clonotype was recorded at least ten times. CDR3 in amino acids: CASSTGPEKLFF. The CDR3 DNA sequence: TGTGCCAGCAGCACCGGACCTGAAAAACTGTTTTTT. This chain joins TRBV7-9 and TRBJ1-4; D unresolved. The V and J ends lost 5 bases and 7 bases respectively, with 8 bases between them. Germline V gene sequence: CDR1 SEHNR, CDR2 FQNEAQ (reference sequence). This CDR3 has 12 residues.

The chain uses TRBV15 and TRBJ2-7, with unresolved D. CDR3 length equals 12 residues. Germline V CDR1 and CDR2: LNHNV, YYDKDF (reference sequence). V dropped 3 bases and J dropped 7 bases, with 10 bases sitting between them. The CDR3, as DNA: TGTGCCACCAGCAGGCCGACCGATGAGCAGTACTTC. This sequence encodes CATSRPTDEQYF.

V and J are TRBV5-6 and TRBJ1-1; 9 positions agree with TRBD1. The ends lost 0 bases at V and 5 bases at J; junction bases unmatched: 2. This CDR3 spans 14 amino acids. The germline CDR1 and CDR2 sequences are SGHDT and YYEEEE. The CDR3 protein is CASSLGDRETEAFF. The CDR3 DNA is TGTGCCAGCAGCTTGGGGGACAGGGAGACTGAAGCTTTCTTT. Based on the CDR3 plus reference TRBV5-6 and TRBJ1-1, the full variable domain is DAGVTQSPTHLIKTRGQQVTLRCSPKSGHDTVSWYQQALGQGPQFIFQYYEEEERQRGNFPDRFSGHQFPNYSSELNVNALLLGDSALYLCASSLGDRETEAFFGQGTRLTVV.